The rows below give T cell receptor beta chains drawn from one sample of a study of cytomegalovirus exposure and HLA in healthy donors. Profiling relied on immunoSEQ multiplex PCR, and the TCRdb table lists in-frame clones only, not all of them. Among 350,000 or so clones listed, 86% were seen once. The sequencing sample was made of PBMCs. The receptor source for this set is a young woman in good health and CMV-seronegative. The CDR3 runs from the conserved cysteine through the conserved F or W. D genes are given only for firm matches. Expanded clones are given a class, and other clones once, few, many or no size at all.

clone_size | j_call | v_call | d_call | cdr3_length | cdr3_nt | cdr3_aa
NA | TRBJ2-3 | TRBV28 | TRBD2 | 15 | TGTGCCAGCAGTTCCCGGGACTATAACACAGATACGCAGTATTTT | CASSSRDYNTDTQYF
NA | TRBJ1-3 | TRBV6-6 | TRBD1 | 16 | TGTGCCAGCAGTTACTCGATCACAGGGGGTGGAAACACCATATATTTT | CASSYSITGGGNTIYF
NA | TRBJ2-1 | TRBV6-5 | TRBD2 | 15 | TGTGCCAGCAGTCAAACCGGGACTAGCAGCAATGAGCAGTTCTTC | CASSQTGTSSNEQFF
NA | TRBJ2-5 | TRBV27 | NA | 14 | TGTGCCAGCAGTCCCCGCCCCCACTCGGAGACCCAGTACTTC | CASSPRPHSETQYF
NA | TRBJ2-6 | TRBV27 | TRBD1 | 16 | TGTGCCAGCAGGCCACAGGGGGCGGCGGGGGCCAACGTCCTGACTTTC | CASRPQGAAGANVLTF
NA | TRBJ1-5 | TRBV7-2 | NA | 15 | TGTGCCAGCAGCCAACGCCCCAGTAGCAATCAGCCCCAGCATTTT | CASSQRPSSNQPQHF
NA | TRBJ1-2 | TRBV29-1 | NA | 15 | TGCAGCGTTAGCCCCGCACCGGACAGCTACTATGGCTACACCTTC | CSVSPAPDSYYGYTF
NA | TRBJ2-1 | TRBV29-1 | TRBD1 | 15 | TGCAGCGTTGCCGGGACAGGTACCTCCTACAATGAGCAGTTCTTC | CSVAGTGTSYNEQFF
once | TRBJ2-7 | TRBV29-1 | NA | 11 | TGCAGCGTTGAAGGGGACTACGAGCAGTACTTC | CSVEGDYEQYF
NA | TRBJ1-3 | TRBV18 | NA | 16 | TGTGCCAGCTCACCGTTAGGACAACCCTCTGGAAACACCATATATTTT | CASSPLGQPSGNTIYF
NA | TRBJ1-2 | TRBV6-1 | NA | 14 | TGTGCCAGCACCGAAGGGTGGACAGCAAATGGCTACACCTTC | CASTEGWTANGYTF
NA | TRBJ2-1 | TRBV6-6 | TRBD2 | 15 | TGTGCCAGCAGTTACAATAGCGGGTGGGACGATGAGCAGTTCTTC | CASSYNSGWDDEQFF
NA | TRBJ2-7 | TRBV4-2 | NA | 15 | TGTGCCAGCAGCCAAGATCTTGGACTCTCCTACGAGCAGTACTTC | CASSQDLGLSYEQYF
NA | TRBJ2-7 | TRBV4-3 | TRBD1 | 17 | TGCGCCAGCAGCCAGCAGACCGGGACAGGGGGCAGTTACGAGCAGTACTTC | CASSQQTGTGGSYEQYF
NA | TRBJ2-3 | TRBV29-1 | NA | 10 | TGCAGCGTTGACCGGGGTACGCAGTATTTT | CSVDRGTQYF
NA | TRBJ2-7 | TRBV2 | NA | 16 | TGTGCCAGCAGTGAATATTGGACAGACCTCTCCTACGAGCAGTACTTC | CASSEYWTDLSYEQYF
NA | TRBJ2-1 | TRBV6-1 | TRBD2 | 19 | TGTGCCAGCAGTGAATTGGAAGTCGGGGGGTCAGCGACCTACAATGAGCAGTTCTTC | CASSELEVGGSATYNEQFF
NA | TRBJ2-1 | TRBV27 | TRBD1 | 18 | TGTGCCAGCAGTCCCCAACCTCCGGGACAGGGTTTGTACAATGAGCAGTTCTTC | CASSPQPPGQGLYNEQFF
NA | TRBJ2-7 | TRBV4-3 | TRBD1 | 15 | TGCGCCAGCAGCCAAGATCGAGGGGGCGGCTACGAGCAGTACTTC | CASSQDRGGGYEQYF
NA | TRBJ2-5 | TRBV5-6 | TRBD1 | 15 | TGTGCCAGCAGAAACGAACAGGGGGCTAGAGAGACCCAGTACTTC | CASRNEQGARETQYF
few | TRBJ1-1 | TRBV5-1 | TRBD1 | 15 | TGCGCCAGCAGCGGTAGGGACAGGGGCAAAGCTGAAGCTTTCTTT | CASSGRDRGKAEAFF
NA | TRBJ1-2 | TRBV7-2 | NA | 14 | TGTGCCAGCAGCCAGGGCAGACCCACGGGTGGCTACACCTTC | CASSQGRPTGGYTF
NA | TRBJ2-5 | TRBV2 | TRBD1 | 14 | TGTGCCAGCAGTGGGACAGGGGCCGGGGAGACCCAGTACTTC | CASSGTGAGETQYF
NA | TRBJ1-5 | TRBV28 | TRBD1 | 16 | TGTGCCAGCAGTCCCCGGACAGGGGTTCTAGGGCAGCCCCAGCATTTT | CASSPRTGVLGQPQHF
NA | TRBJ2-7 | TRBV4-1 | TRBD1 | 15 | TGCGCCAGCAGCCAAGAGTTGGGACAGGGCTACGAGCAGTACTTC | CASSQELGQGYEQYF
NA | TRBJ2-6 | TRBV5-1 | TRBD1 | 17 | TGCGCCAGCAGCCTAGGACAGGGAGGTACTGGGGCCAACGTCCTGACTTTC | CASSLGQGGTGANVLTF
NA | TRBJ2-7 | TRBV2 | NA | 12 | TGTGCCAGCAGTAAGGGGAACTACGAGCAGTACTTC | CASSKGNYEQYF
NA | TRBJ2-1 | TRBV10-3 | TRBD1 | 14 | TGTGCCATCAGGGGACAGGGGTCCTACAATGAGCAGTTCTTC | CAIRGQGSYNEQFF
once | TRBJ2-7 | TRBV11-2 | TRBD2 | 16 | TGTGCCAGCAGCTTAGGAGGTAGCGGGGCCGAATACGAGCAGTACTTC | CASSLGGSGAEYEQYF
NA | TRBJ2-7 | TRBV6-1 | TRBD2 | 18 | TGTGCCAGCAGTGAAGCTTGGGGACTAGCGGTGACTCCTCGGGAGCAGTACTTC | CASSEAWGLAVTPREQYF
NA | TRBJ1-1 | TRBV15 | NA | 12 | TGTGCCACCCGCAGCGGGGAGACTGAAGCTTTCTTT | CATRSGETEAFF
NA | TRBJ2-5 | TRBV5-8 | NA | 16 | TGTGCCAGCAGCAGCGGTGGGGGAGCGGGTGAAGAGACCCAGTACTTC | CASSSGGGAGEETQYF
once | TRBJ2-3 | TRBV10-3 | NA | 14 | TGTGCCATCAGTGTGAGCGGGAGCACAGATACGCAGTATTTT | CAISVSGSTDTQYF
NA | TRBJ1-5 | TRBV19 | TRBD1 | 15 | TGTGCCAGTAGCATACAGGACAGGGTCAATCAGCCCCAGCATTTT | CASSIQDRVNQPQHF
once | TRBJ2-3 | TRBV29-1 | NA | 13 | TGCAGCGTTGGCCCCCGGAGCACAGATACGCAGTATTTT | CSVGPRSTDTQYF
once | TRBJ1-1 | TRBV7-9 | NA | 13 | TGTGCCAGCAGCTTAGGAGGGTTCGCTGAAGCTTTCTTT | CASSLGGFAEAFF
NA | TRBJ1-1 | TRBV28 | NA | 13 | TGTGCCACCAAAATCCAGGGGTACACTGAAGCTTTCTTT | CATKIQGYTEAFF
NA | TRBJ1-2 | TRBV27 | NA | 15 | TGTGCCAGCAGTTTATGGCAGGGAATCAACTATGGCTACACCTTC | CASSLWQGINYGYTF
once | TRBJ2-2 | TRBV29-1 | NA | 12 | TGCAGCGTTGACGGTCCCCCCGGGGAGCTGTTTTTT | CSVDGPPGELFF
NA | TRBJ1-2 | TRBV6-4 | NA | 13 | TGTGCCAGCAGTGACTCGATGCGGCAGAGCTACACCTTC | CASSDSMRQSYTF
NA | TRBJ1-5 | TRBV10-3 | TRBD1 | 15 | TGTGCCACTAAGAACCCCACAGGGGAAGGTCAGCCCCAGCATTTT | CATKNPTGEGQPQHF
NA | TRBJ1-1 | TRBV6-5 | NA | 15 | TGTGCCAGCAGTTACAGGGGAGGGATGAACACTGAAGCTTTCTTT | CASSYRGGMNTEAFF
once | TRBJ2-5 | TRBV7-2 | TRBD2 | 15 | TGTGCCAGCAGCTTATTAGCGGGACTGTCGGAGACCCAGTACTTC | CASSLLAGLSETQYF
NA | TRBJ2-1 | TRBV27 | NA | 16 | TGTGCCAGCAGCAATCAGGACAGCCTGCCCTACAATGAGCAGTTCTTC | CASSNQDSLPYNEQFF